This T cell receptor beta chain was found in a study of blood T cell repertoires in COVID-19. Study overall: Italy, Spain and the United States were the sources of the convalescent and acute COVID-19 samples.

In the source study's methods: Nucleated cell counts were estimated from reference gene primer amplification. Only in-frame clones appear in the TCRdb table, and some are missing; sequencing was by immunoSEQ multiplex PCR. The V and J calls and clone size come from that table; D and trimming were worked out from the DNA. The top ten clones hold under 0.3% of a sample with roughly 670,000 clones, approximately 90% of them seen once. This TCR came from a woman aged 18-35 years with acute or convalescent COVID-19. Material: peripheral blood.

Here the CDR3 DNA reads TGTGCCAGCTCAAAATATACCGGGAACTCTGGGGCCAACGTCCTGACTTTC. Amino acid sequence: CASSKYTGNSGANVLTF. The gene calls are TRBV18 and TRBJ2-6, with a tentative D call TRBD2 (5 bases). This CDR3 has 17 amino acids. The germline V gene encodes CDR1 KGHSH and CDR2 LQKENI. V was trimmed by 5 bases and J by 0 bases, leaving 14 bases between them.